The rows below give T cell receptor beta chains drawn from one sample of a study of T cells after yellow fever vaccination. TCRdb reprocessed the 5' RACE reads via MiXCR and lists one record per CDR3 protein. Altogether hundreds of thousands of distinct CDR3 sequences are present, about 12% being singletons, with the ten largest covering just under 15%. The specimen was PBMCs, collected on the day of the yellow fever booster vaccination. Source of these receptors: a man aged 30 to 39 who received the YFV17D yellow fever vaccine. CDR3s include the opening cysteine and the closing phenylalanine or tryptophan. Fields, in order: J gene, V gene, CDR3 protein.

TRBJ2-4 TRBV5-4 CASSPSQEGHQYF
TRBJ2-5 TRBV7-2 CASSGRDRGVAAETQYF
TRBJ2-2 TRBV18 CASSPDLDPGELFF
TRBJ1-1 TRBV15 CATSRDIENTEAFF
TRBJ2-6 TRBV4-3 CASSQGTLYGANVLTF
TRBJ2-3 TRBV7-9 CASSSPLAGGRTDTQYF
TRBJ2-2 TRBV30 CAWRTQGGSGELFF
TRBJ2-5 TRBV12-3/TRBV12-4 CASPHPQGQGIEETQYF
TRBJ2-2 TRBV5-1 CASSLDWLAGITGELFF
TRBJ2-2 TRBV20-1 CSATTGSTGELFF
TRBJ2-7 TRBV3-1 CASTRGAYEQYF
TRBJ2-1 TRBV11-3 CASSLRPFEEQFF
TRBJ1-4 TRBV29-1 CSSQPQGIMEKLFF
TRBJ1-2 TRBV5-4 CASSRSASTNYGYTF
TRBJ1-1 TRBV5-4 CASTPGSRVYTEAFF
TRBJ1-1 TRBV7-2 CASSTRTGRTEAFF
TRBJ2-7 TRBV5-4 CASSLQGPGSYEQYF
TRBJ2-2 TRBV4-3 CASSQERGANTGELFF
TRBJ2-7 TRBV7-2 CASSSTDSFSYEQYF
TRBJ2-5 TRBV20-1 CSAEGTSGTETQYF
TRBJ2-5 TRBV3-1 CASSQRATHQYQETQYF
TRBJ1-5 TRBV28 CASSRLGASSNQPQHF
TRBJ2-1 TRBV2 CAIKNTGLPINEQFF
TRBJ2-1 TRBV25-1 CASSDWLAGADEQFF
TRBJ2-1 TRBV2 CAGYYNEQFF
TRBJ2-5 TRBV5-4 CASSNPRVPETQYF
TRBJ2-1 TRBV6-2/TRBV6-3 CASIKTFGGFYNEQFF
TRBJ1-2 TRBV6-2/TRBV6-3 CASKLIGTAKNYGYTF
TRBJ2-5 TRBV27 CASRPGKETQYF
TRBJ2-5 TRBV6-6 CASTQSGETQYF
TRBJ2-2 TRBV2 CASCRDQATGELFF
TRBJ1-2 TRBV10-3 CAISESQLYGYTF
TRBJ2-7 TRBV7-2 CASSPRDGIYEQYF
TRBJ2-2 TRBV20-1 CSARTNRDTGELFF
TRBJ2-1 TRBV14 CASSPPAQGNNEQFF
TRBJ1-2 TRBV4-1 CASSQDAGGNYGYTF
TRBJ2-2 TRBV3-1 CASTPRGGTGELFF
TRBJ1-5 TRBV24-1 CATSDQRTGNQPQHF
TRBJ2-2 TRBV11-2 CASSLEPRAGLAGDTGELFF
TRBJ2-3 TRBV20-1 CSATGLAAKGDTQYF
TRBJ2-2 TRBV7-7 CASSSPGLAGGVLFF
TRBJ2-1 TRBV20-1 CSVGQRGYNEQFF
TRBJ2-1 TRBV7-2 CASSQGHPSYNEQFF
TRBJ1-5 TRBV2 CASRDGVNQPQHF
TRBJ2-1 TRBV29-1 CSVALSNEQFF
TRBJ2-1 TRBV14 CASSQVGGKSYNEQFF
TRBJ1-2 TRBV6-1 CASSEAMGRGHGYTF
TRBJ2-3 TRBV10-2 CASSESSGLGTDTQYF
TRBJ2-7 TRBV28 CASSLDSGEQYF
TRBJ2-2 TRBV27 CASSFRPDYSRAGELFF
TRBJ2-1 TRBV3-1 CASSQKLWASSYNEQFF
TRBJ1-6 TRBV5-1 CASREGSSYNSPLHF
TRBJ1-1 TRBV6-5 CASSYYSTLTEAFF
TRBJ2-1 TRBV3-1 CASSHVYSNEQFF